Below are 21 T cell receptor beta chains sequenced from a single sample in a study of blood T cell repertoires in COVID-19. Some clones are missing from TCRdb's copy, which holds only in-frame ones; the method was immunoSEQ multiplex PCR. The sample includes about 50,000 clones, about 83% of them seen just once. The specimen was peripheral blood. These receptors were collected from a man in his forties with acute or convalescent COVID-19.

This chain joins TRBV6-1 and TRBJ1-5; 8 nucleotides agree with TRBD1. The V gene's germline CDR1 is MNHNS and CDR2 SASEGT. J lost 4 bases, V lost 2 bases, and 4 bases had no gene match. The CDR3 has 15 residues. The CDR3 DNA sequence: TGTGCCAGCAGTGAAAACAGGGGGGTTAATCAGCCCCAGCATTTT. It specifies CASSENRGVNQPQHF.

Points on this clone: One junction end does not reproduce the germline sequence, and a read error may be involved. The V gene is TRBV19, the J gene TRBJ1-2; 9 bases agree with TRBD1. The length of the CDR3 is 15 residues. Germline V CDR1 and CDR2: LNHDA, SQIVND (reference sequence). Here the CDR3 DNA reads TGTGCCAGTAGCCCCACTCTGGGGGGACAGGGAAAAAAATTCTTC. Translation: CASSPTLGGQGKKFF.

The genes are TRBV13 and TRBJ2-5; possible D gene TRBD2, 6 bases. Between the trimmed V and J ends, which lost 4 bases and 7 bases, there was a span of 22 bases. Germline-derived CDR1 and CDR2 are PRHDT and FYEKMQ (reference sequence). The CDR3 spans 16 residues. The CDR3 bases are TGTGCCAGCAGCTCTCGGTTGGAGGGTGTCGCGGGGACCCAGTACTTC. This encodes CASSSRLEGVAGTQYF.

The chain has TRBV15 and TRBJ2-1; 8 nucleotides line up with TRBD1. Looked up from germline, CDR1 is LNHNV and CDR2 is YYDKDF (reference sequence). The junction had 8 bases not matched to a gene; V was cut back by 7 bases and J by 6 bases. This CDR3 has 14 residues. The CDR3 nucleotides read TGTGCCACCAAAACGGACAGGGTCGGCAATGAGCAGTTCTTC. Protein: CATKTDRVGNEQFF.

V is TRBV30 and J is TRBJ2-1; D gene uncertain. This CDR3 spans 13 amino acids. The ends were cut back, 0 bases at V and 6 bases at J, with 9 bases in the middle. Germline V lookup: CDR1 GTSNPN, CDR2 SVGIG (reference sequence). In DNA form, the CDR3 reads TGTGCCTGGAGTGTGATGGCAGTCAATGAGCAGTTCTTC. This sequence encodes CAWSVMAVNEQFF.

The chain is built from TRBV3-1 (or the pseudogene TRBV3-2) and TRBJ2-3, with 15 nucleotides matching TRBD2. J lost 6 bases, V lost 8 bases, and 0 bases had no gene match. Germline-derived CDR1 and CDR2 are LGHDT and YNNKEL (reference sequence). This CDR3 has 13 amino acids. CDR3 nucleotides: TGTGCCAGCGGGACTAGCGGGGGGGATACGCAGTATTTT. It codes for CASGTSGGDTQYF.

This chain connects TRBV2 to TRBJ2-1; 7 nucleotides line up with TRBD2. After removal of 11 bases from V and 6 bases from J, the junction contained 10 bases not matched to a gene. CDR1 and CDR2 (germline): SNHLY, FYNNEI. The CDR3 contains 13 residues. CDR3 sequence (DNA): TGTGCCGTACGGACTAGAAGAATCAATGAGCAGTTCTTC. Translating it yields CAVRTRRINEQFF. Looking up the rest from reference TRBV2 and TRBJ2-1 gives the full variable domain: EPEVTQTPSHQVTQMGQEVILRCVPISNHLYFYWYRQILGQKVEFLVSFYNNEISEKSEIFDDQFSVERPDGSNFTLKIRSTKLEDSAMYFCAVRTRRINEQFFGPGTRLTVL.

The rearrangement joins TRBV9 to TRBJ2-3; a weak D match, TRBD2 (5 bases). CDR1 SGDLS and CDR2 YYNGEE come from the germline V gene. V was pared by 0 bases and J by 1 base, with 12 bases between. The CDR3 has 16 residues. The CDR3 nucleotides are TGTGCCAGCAGCGTAGACCCGCCCGGGGGCACAGATACGCAGTATTTT. Encoded protein: CASSVDPPGGTDTQYF.

The chain has TRBV6-2 or TRBV6-3 and TRBJ1-1; TRBD1 aligns across 9 bases. Germline assignment: CDR1 MNHEY and CDR2 SVGEGT. Trimming removed 0 bases from V and 4 bases from J; junction bases left unmatched: 12. This CDR3 is 18 amino acids long. The CDR3, as DNA: TGTGCCAGCAGTTACTCACAGGACAGGGGTATAGGGGGCACTGAAGCTTTCTTT. It codes for CASSYSQDRGIGGTEAFF.

The chain couples TRBV4-1 to TRBJ2-5; 10 bases are shared with TRBD2. J was trimmed by 5 bases and V by 0 bases; bases with no gene match: 21. Germline CDR1 and CDR2: MGHRA and YSYEKL. The CDR3 length is 21 residues. CDR3 in DNA: TGCGCCAGCAGCCAAGACATGGTGGGGGGCCTAGCGGGAGTTGCGTCGGAGACCCAGTACTTC. It encodes CASSQDMVGGLAGVASETQYF.

The V call is TRBV5-1, the J call TRBJ2-2, with D tentatively TRBD1 (6 bases). V lost 4 bases to trimming and J lost 1 base, with 11 bases between them. The CDR3 sequence is 15 residues long. CDR1 and CDR2 (germline): SGHRS, YFSETQ. The CDR3 DNA is TGCGCCAGCAGCCGCCTGACAGGGAACACCGGGGAGCTGTTTTTT. Translating it yields CASSRLTGNTGELFF.

The chain employs TRBV28 and TRBJ1-1; D is perhaps TRBD1 (6 bases). Trimming removed 3 bases from V and 2 bases from J, with 10 bases in between. This CDR3 is built from 14 residues. From germline, CDR1 is MDHEN and CDR2 SYDVKM. As DNA, the CDR3 is TGTGCCAGCAGTTTGGTCAGGGGAAACACTGAAGCTTTCTTT. Its protein is CASSLVRGNTEAFF.

V is TRBV28 and J is TRBJ2-7; 8 bases map to TRBD1. This CDR3 spans 13 amino acids. J was trimmed by 6 bases and V by 6 bases; bases with no gene match: 7. Germline V gives CDR1 MDHEN, CDR2 SYDVKM. The CDR3 loop reads CASRPGTGSEQYV. CDR3 sequence (DNA): TGTGCCAGCAGACCAGGGACAGGCTCCGAGCAGTACGTC.

V is TRBV2 and J is TRBJ2-7; 9 bases line up with TRBD1. CDR1 is SNHLY and CDR2 is FYNNEI in the germline V gene. CDR3 length: 15 residues. Trimming took 7 bases from V and 3 from J; bases not matched to a gene: 10. CDR3 nucleotides: TGTGCCAGCACCTCGAGGGGACAGGGATACTACGAGCAGTACTTC. Translation: CASTSRGQGYYEQYF.

The chain has TRBV28 and TRBJ1-3; weak D call: TRBD1 (6 bases). Trimming removed 2 bases from V and 3 bases from J, with 8 bases in between. Germline loops: CDR1 MDHEN, CDR2 SYDVKM. The CDR3 loop spans 14 amino acids. The CDR3 nucleotides are TGTGCCAGCAGTTTACCAGGGGTTGGAAACACCATATATTTT. This codes for CASSLPGVGNTIYF.

The genes are TRBV5-1 and TRBJ1-5; TRBD1 matches at 12 bases. Losses at the gene ends were 7 bases for V and 5 bases for J; bases not matched to a gene: 7. This CDR3 spans 15 amino acids. CDR1 and CDR2 (germline): SGHRS, YFSETQ. The CDR3 spells CASALGQGADQPQHF. The CDR3 nucleotides are TGCGCCAGCGCACTGGGACAGGGGGCAGATCAGCCCCAGCATTTT.

The rearrangement joins TRBV25-1 to TRBJ1-1; D possibly corresponds to TRBD1 (6 bases). The germline gives CDR1 MGHDK, CDR2 SYGVNS. Trimming removed 5 bases from V and 4 bases from J, with 17 bases in between. This CDR3 has 15 residues. The CDR3 sequence: CASSSTGGASTEAFF. The CDR3 DNA reads as TGTGCCAGCAGTTCCACGGGGGGCGCATCCACTGAAGCTTTCTTT.

The rearrangement links TRBV4-2 to TRBJ2-2; D unresolved. Looked up from germline, CDR1 is LGHNA and CDR2 is YNFKEQ. This CDR3 spans 16 amino acids. The germline V and J ends were trimmed by 0 bases and 0 bases, with 8 bases remaining between them. The CDR3 DNA reads as TGTGCCAGCAGCCAAGACAGTGTTTCGAACACCGGGGAGCTGTTTTTT. It specifies CASSQDSVSNTGELFF.

The rearrangement links TRBV27 to TRBJ1-1; 7 nucleotides agree with TRBD1. With 4 bases clipped from V and 2 bases from J, the junction kept 4 bases outside the gene matches. Per the germline V gene, CDR1 is MNHEY and CDR2 is SMNVEV (reference sequence). The CDR3 is 14 amino acids. The CDR3 DNA reads TGTGCCAGCAGTTCCGGGACAGAAAACACTGAAGCTTTCTTT. It yields the protein CASSSGTENTEAFF.

The V call is TRBV5-4, the J call TRBJ2-7; D is perhaps TRBD1 (8 bases). Trimming took 4 bases from V and 4 from J, leaving 12 bases between them. Per germline, CDR1 SGHNT and CDR2 YYREEE (reference sequence). This CDR3 spans 13 amino acids. CDR3 DNA: TGTGCCAGCAGCCAACAGGGGGGGTACGAGCAGTACTTC. Its protein is CASSQQGGYEQYF.

The V gene is TRBV19, the J gene TRBJ2-4; D possibly corresponds to TRBD1 (6 bases). Germline values: CDR1 LNHDA, CDR2 SQIVND (reference sequence). There are 13 residues in the CDR3. Trimming took 7 bases from V and 9 from J, leaving 16 bases between them. CDR3 sequence (DNA): TGTGCCAGTAAAGGTAACCAGGGGTTCATTCAGTACTTC. This codes for CASKGNQGFIQYF.